This T cell receptor beta chain was observed in a study of blood T cells in healthy people across ages. Using a J-beta primer mix together with a sample-barcoded 5' primer, a second PCR was run for about 7 to 12 cycles. In TCRdb, the 5' RACE reads were re-called with MiXCR into one record per CDR3 protein. The sample holds 1.5 million to 2 million distinct CDR3 sequences; 25% to 30% are singletons and the top ten take more than 6%. This CDR3 has 13 amino acids. The V gene's germline CDR1 is WNHNN and CDR2 SYGVQD (reference sequence). Trimming took 6 bases from V and 3 from J, leaving 11 bases between them.

The sequenced material came from blood. This TCR was recovered from a woman aged 25 to 39 in good health. The rearrangement links TRBV10-1 to TRBJ1-2; no clear D. CDR3 sequence reads: CASSSDPDYGYTF. The CDR3 region has the DNA TGCGCCAGCAGCTCGGACCCAGACTATGGCTACACCTTC.